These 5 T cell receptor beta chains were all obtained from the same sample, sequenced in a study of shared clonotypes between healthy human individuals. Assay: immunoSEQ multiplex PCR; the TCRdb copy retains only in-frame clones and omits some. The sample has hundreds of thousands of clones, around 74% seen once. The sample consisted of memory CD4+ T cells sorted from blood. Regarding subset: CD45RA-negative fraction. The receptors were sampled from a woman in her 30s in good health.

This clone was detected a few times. The CDR3 spells CATSRPSGEQYF. The CDR3 DNA sequence: TGTGCCACCAGCAGACCGTCGGGTGAGCAGTACTTC. The rearrangement uses TRBV15 and TRBJ2-7; D is unresolved. This CDR3 spans 12 amino acids. The germline CDR1 and CDR2 sequences are LNHNV and YYDKDF (reference sequence). The V end lost 2 bases, the J end lost 7 bases, and 9 bases lay between the germline ends.

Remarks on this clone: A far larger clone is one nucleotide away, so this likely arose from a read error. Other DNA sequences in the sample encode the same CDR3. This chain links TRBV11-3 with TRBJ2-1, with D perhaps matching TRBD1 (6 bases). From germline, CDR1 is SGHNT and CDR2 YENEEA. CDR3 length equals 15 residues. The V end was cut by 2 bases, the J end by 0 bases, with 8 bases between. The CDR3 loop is CASSLQGSSYNEQFF. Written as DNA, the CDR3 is TGTGCCAGCAGCTTACAGGGGAGCTCCTACAATGAGCAGTTCTTC.

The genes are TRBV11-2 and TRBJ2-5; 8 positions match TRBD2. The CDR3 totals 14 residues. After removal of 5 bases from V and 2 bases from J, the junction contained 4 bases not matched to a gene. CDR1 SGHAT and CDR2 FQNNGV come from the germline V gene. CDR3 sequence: CASSPAGGQETQYF. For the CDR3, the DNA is TGTGCCAGCAGCCCCGCGGGGGGTCAAGAGACCCAGTACTTC.

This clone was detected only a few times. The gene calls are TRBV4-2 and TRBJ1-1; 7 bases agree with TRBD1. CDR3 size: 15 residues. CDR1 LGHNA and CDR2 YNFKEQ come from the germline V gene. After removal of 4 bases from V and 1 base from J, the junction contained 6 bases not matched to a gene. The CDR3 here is CASSPKNRGNTEAFF. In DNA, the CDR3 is TGTGCCAGCAGCCCAAAGAACAGGGGGAACACTGAAGCTTTCTTT.

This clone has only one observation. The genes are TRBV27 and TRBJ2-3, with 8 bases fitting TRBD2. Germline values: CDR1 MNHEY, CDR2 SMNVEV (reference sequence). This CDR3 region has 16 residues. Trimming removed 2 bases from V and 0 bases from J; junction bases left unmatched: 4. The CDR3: CASSLGGRYSTDTQYF. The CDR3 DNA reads TGTGCCAGCAGTTTAGGCGGGAGGTATAGCACAGATACGCAGTATTTT.